One and the same sample provided the 18 T cell receptor beta chains below, sequenced in a study of PD-L1 blockade in urothelial cancer. Method: immunoSEQ multiplex PCR; TCRdb's copy keeps in-frame clones and lacks some. The sample holds about 32,000 clones, 35% to 40% seen once. The sample here was tumor tissue, taken before atezolizumab (anti-PD-L1) treatment. Receptor source: a man in his sixties with urothelial cancer.

At least ten counts were recorded for this clone. The chain links TRBV11-3 to TRBJ2-1; TRBD2 might be the D (7 bases). V lost 5 bases to trimming and J lost 7 bases, with 15 bases between them. The CDR3 is made up of 14 amino acids. The germline V gene encodes CDR1 SGHNT and CDR2 YENEEA. CDR3 coding DNA: TGTGCCAGCAGCCCGCTTGGGAGGGGGAATGAGCAGTTCTTC. Protein product: CASSPLGRGNEQFF.

In its sample, this clone is medium-sized (0.01 to 0.1%). The gene calls are TRBV9 and TRBJ2-1; 8 bases line up with TRBD2. The germline gives CDR1 SGDLS, CDR2 YYNGEE. The V and J ends lost 4 bases and 3 bases, in that order; junction bases with no gene match: 6. The CDR3 is 15 residues long. CDR3 bases: TGTGCCAGCAGCAAAACCGGGACTAGCTACAATGAGCAGTTCTTC. As protein: CASSKTGTSYNEQFF.

This clone was seen more than once but under ten times. The chain carries TRBV12-2 and TRBJ2-5; the table gives TRBD1 as D, unverified against the DNA. TRBV12-2 is recorded as a pseudogene. This CDR3 is 14 amino acids long. For the CDR3, the DNA is TGTGCCAGTGCGACAGGGGGGCACCAAGAGACCCAGTACTTC. Translating gives CASATGGHQETQYF.

Many counts were recorded for this clone. V gene TRBV11-3 combines with J gene TRBJ1-2, with D perhaps TRBD1 (6 bases). CDR3 size: 14 residues. The V gene's germline CDR1 is SGHNT and CDR2 YENEEA. V lost 0 bases to trimming and J lost 4 bases, with 9 bases between them. The CDR3 here is CASSLEGRGYGYTF. CDR3 coding DNA: TGTGCCAGCAGCTTAGAGGGCAGGGGCTATGGCTACACCTTC.

The gene calls are TRBV18 and TRBJ1-5; 7 bases align to TRBD1. CDR3 length: 15 amino acids. Germline assignment: CDR1 KGHSH and CDR2 LQKENI. The V and J ends lost 3 bases and 0 bases, in that order; junction bases with no gene match: 2. DNA for the CDR3: TGTGCCAGCTCACCGGGACAGTCTAGCAATCAGCCCCAGCATTTT. It encodes CASSPGQSSNQPQHF.

The chain joins TRBV29-1 to TRBJ1-2, with TRBD1 matching over 7 bases. This CDR3 is built from 14 residues. After removal of 6 bases from V and 3 bases from J, the junction contained 10 bases not matched to a gene. CDR1 is SQVTM and CDR2 is ANQGSEA in the germline V gene. CDR3: CSVDRQGKDYGYTF. The DNA for the CDR3 is TGCAGCGTCGATCGACAGGGCAAAGACTATGGCTACACCTTC.

This clone was counted between two and nine times. The V and J genes are TRBV6-8 and TRBJ2-5; D unclear. The V end lost 5 bases, the J end lost 5 bases, and 12 bases lay between the germline ends. CDR3 length equals 13 residues. CDR1 is MNHGY, CDR2 SAAAGT, per germline. In DNA form, the CDR3 reads TGTGCCAGCAGTAAAGGGTGGTACGAGACCCAGTACTTC. Translated: CASSKGWYETQYF.

About this clone itself: With the read ending 1 residue before the CDR3 end, the germline J gene is used to fill in that end. This chain joins TRBV10-3 and TRBJ2-7; tentative D call: TRBD2 (6 bases). The V end was cut by 0 bases, the J end by 6 bases, with 15 bases between. The germline CDR1 and CDR2 sequences are ENHRY and SYGVKD. CDR3 length: 15 residues. CDR3 DNA, as far as it was read: TGTGCCATCAGTGAGTCGACTGGGGTTAGCGGCGAGCAGTAC. It is translated as CAISESTGVSGEQY. The full CDR3 sequence reads CAISESTGVSGEQYF.

Notes on this clone: Different DNA sequences within this sample yield the same CDR3. The V and J genes are TRBV12-5 and TRBJ2-3; D uncertain. CDR1 and CDR2 from the germline V gene are LGHNT and FRNRAP. This CDR3 is built from 11 residues. Between the trimmed V and J ends, which lost 9 bases and 5 bases, there was a span of 9 bases. The CDR3, as DNA: TGTGCTAGCGCAATCGGAGATACGCAGTATTTT. This gives the protein CASAIGDTQYF.

The V gene is TRBV7-5, the J gene TRBJ1-1. TRBV7-5 is marked as a pseudogene. The CDR3 covers 15 residues. Written as DNA, the CDR3 is TGTGCCAGCAGCTTAGTTCGCCAGCTGAACACTGAAGCTTTCTTT. Translating it yields CASSLVRQLNTEAFF.

Points on this clone: Other DNA sequences in the sample encode the same CDR3. The genes are TRBV29-1 and TRBJ2-7, with D possibly matching TRBD1 (6 bases). The CDR3 consists of 12 residues. Germline V CDR1 and CDR2: SQVTM, ANQGSEA. Trimming took 7 bases from V and 0 from J, leaving 10 bases between them. CDR3 DNA sequence: TGCAGCGCCCGAGGGGGCTCCTACGAGCAGTACTTC. It specifies CSARGGSYEQYF.

The DNA for the CDR3 is TGTGCCAGCTCACCACAGTTGGTAGGGGGGAACACTGAAGCTTTCTTT. Residues: CASSPQLVGGNTEAFF. The chain couples TRBV18 to TRBJ1-1, with D perhaps matching TRBD1 (6 bases). Trimming cost V 1 base and J 1 base, with 13 bases left between them. Germline loops: CDR1 KGHSH, CDR2 LQKENI. This CDR3 has 16 amino acids.

Notes on this clone: This sample includes further DNA sequences coding for the same CDR3. V usage is TRBV29-1 and J usage is TRBJ2-3, with TRBD2 matching 11 bases. The length of the CDR3 is 16 residues. CDR1 and CDR2 from the germline V gene are SQVTM and ANQGSEA. Trimming at V came to 3 bases and at J to 2 bases, leaving 7 bases not matched to a gene. CDR3 in amino acids: CSVDGLAGDSTDTQYF. The CDR3 nucleotides read TGCAGCGTTGACGGACTAGCGGGCGACTCCACAGATACGCAGTATTTT.

The rearrangement uses TRBV28 and TRBJ2-7; TRBD2 matches at 7 bases. V shed 6 bases and J 2 bases; nucleotides not matched to a gene: 7. CDR3 length: 14 amino acids. In germline, CDR1 is MDHEN, CDR2 SYDVKM. The CDR3 DNA reads TGTGCCAGCAGAAACCAAGCGGGACCCTACGAGCAGTACTTC. Its translation is CASRNQAGPYEQYF.

This rearrangement joins TRBV19 to TRBJ1-5, with D possibly matching TRBD1 (6 bases). Trimming left V 4 bases short and J 2 bases short, with 12 bases between. The germline V gene encodes CDR1 LNHDA and CDR2 SQIVND (reference sequence). This CDR3 spans 15 amino acids. CDR3 sequence reads: CASSTRRGGNQPQHF. In DNA form, the CDR3 reads TGTGCCAGTAGTACCCGCAGGGGAGGCAATCAGCCCCAGCATTTT.

The V and J genes are TRBV16 and TRBJ1-1, with D maybe TRBD1 (5 bases). The CDR3 runs 14 residues. Germline V CDR1 and CDR2: KGHSY, FQNENV. V gave up 1 base and J gave up 7 bases, with 13 bases separating them. CDR3 nucleotide sequence: TGTGCCAGCAGCCAATTGGGGGGAAGGCATGAAGCTTTCTTT. Residues: CASSQLGGRHEAFF. The entire variable domain, with the rest obtained from reference TRBV16 and TRBJ1-1, is as follows: GEEVAQTPKHLVRGEGQKAKLYCAPIKGHSYVFWYQQVLKNEFKFLISFQNENVFDETGMPKERFSAKCLPNSPCSLEIQATKLEDSAVYFCASSQLGGRHEAFFGQGTRLTVV.

This clone occurred a few times. The chain joins TRBV6-8 to TRBJ1-3; D remains unclear. This CDR3 contains 14 residues. In germline, CDR1 is MNHGY, CDR2 SAAAGT. The V gene lost 5 bases and the J gene lost 0 bases, with 8 bases spanning the gap. CDR3 residues: CASSGSRSGNTIYF. The DNA for the CDR3 is TGTGCCAGCAGTGGGTCACGCTCTGGAAACACCATATATTTT.

This sequence joins TRBV28 and TRBJ1-4; D possibly corresponds to TRBD1 (5 bases). Trimming removed 1 base at V and 8 bases at J, with 14 bases between. Germline V gene data show CDR1 as MDHEN and CDR2 as SYDVKM. CDR3 size: 15 residues. Here the CDR3 DNA reads TGTGCCAGCAGTTTATCCCCGGGCCGGGGGGAAAAACTGTTTTTT. This gives the protein CASSLSPGRGEKLFF.